The 13 T cell receptor beta chains listed next were all sequenced from one sample in a study of cytomegalovirus exposure and HLA in healthy donors (dated 2017 in TCRdb). The library was obtained by the immunoSEQ multiplex PCR assay. The table comes from immuneACCESS by way of TCRdb, which keeps in-frame sequences with V and J called. Part of the clones is missing from these tables; in studies checked, under half for an unresolved V gene and the rest for unknown reasons. Present in this sample are about 140,000 clones, roughly four fifths of which were seen just once. More than 1.4% of the sample belongs to the ten largest clones. Sequenced material: PBMCs. The receptor source for this set is a woman in her thirties in good health and CMV-seronegative.

The rearrangement uses TRBV11-2 and TRBJ2-3, with D possibly TRBD2 on 6 matching bases. The V end lost 1 base, the J end lost 0 bases, and 11 bases lay between the germline ends. The germline V gene has CDR1 SGHAT and CDR2 FQNNGV. CDR3 size: 16 residues. CDR3 residues: CASSLGLATSTDTQYF. The CDR3, as DNA: TGTGCCAGCAGCTTAGGGCTAGCGACAAGCACAGATACGCAGTATTTT.

The chain carries TRBV18 and TRBJ1-4; TRBD1 matches at 9 bases. V shed 3 bases, J shed 8 bases, and the junction held 7 bases outside the gene matches. This CDR3 region has 15 residues. CDR1 KGHSH and CDR2 LQKENI come from the germline V gene. This CDR3 reads CASSPKQGAKEKLFF. CDR3 bases: TGTGCCAGCTCACCGAAACAGGGGGCAAAAGAAAAACTGTTTTTT.

CDR3 in amino acids: CASSPGHYMSSYNSPLHF. CDR3 sequence (DNA): TGCGCCAGCAGCCCCGGACACTATATGAGCTCCTATAATTCACCCCTCCACTTT. V gene TRBV4-1 combines with J gene TRBJ1-6; tentative D call: TRBD1 (5 bases). The CDR3 covers 18 residues. The V gene lost 4 bases and the J gene lost 0 bases, with 16 bases spanning the gap. From germline, CDR1 is MGHRA and CDR2 YSYEKL.

The chain employs TRBV28 and TRBJ2-2, with TRBD2 as a possible D gene (5 bases). The V end lost 3 bases, the J end lost 4 bases, and 15 bases lay between the germline ends. The CDR3 spans 16 residues. Germline V lookup: CDR1 MDHEN, CDR2 SYDVKM. The CDR3 spells CASSFNPARGTGELFF. The CDR3 DNA sequence: TGTGCCAGCAGTTTTAATCCGGCCCGGGGCACCGGGGAGCTGTTTTTT.

The gene calls are TRBV28 and TRBJ2-7; 9 bases map to TRBD1. The length of the CDR3 is 15 residues. After removal of 5 bases from V and 6 bases from J, the junction contained 11 bases not matched to a gene. CDR1 and CDR2 (germline): MDHEN, SYDVKM. CDR3 sequence (DNA): TGTGCCAGCAGTCCCCCCGGGACAGGGACCCTCGAGCAGTACTTC. Encoded protein: CASSPPGTGTLEQYF.

This clone occurred once. The chain carries TRBV5-6 and TRBJ2-7; unclear D gene. CDR1 is SGHDT and CDR2 is YYEEEE in the germline V gene. The V end was cut by 0 bases, the J end by 1 base, with 8 bases between. CDR3 length: 14 residues. CDR3 DNA: TGTGCCAGCAGCTTGGGAGCAGGTTCCTACGAGCAGTACTTC. Translated, it gives CASSLGAGSYEQYF.

The chain carries TRBV5-1 and TRBJ2-7; no firm D call. In germline, CDR1 is SGHRS, CDR2 YFSETQ. This CDR3 region has 13 residues. Trimming cost V 0 bases and J 0 bases, with 4 bases left between them. The CDR3 reads CASSLASSYEQYF. For the CDR3, the DNA is TGCGCCAGCAGCTTGGCTAGCTCCTACGAGCAGTACTTC.

The V call is TRBV11-2, the J call TRBJ2-1; 10 bases match TRBD2. Trimming removed 5 bases from V and 8 bases from J; junction bases left unmatched: 12. From germline, CDR1 is SGHAT and CDR2 FQNNGV. This CDR3 has 16 amino acids. Here the CDR3 reads CASSPHRGAGGHEQFF. CDR3 sequence (DNA): TGTGCCAGCAGCCCCCACCGGGGAGCGGGGGGGCATGAGCAGTTCTTC. Full variable domain (remainder filled in from reference TRBV11-2 and TRBJ2-1): EAGVAQSPRYKIIEKRQSVAFWCNPISGHATLYWYQQILGQGPKLLIQFQNNGVVDDSQLPKDRFSAERLKGVDSTLKIQPAKLEDSAVYLCASSPHRGAGGHEQFFGPGTRLTVL.

CDR3 sequence reads: CASSPGDRITTEAFF. In DNA form, the CDR3 reads TGTGCCAGCAGCCCCGGGGACAGGATAACCACTGAAGCTTTCTTT. V gene TRBV7-9 combines with J gene TRBJ1-1, with 8 bases fitting TRBD1. Germline-derived CDR1 and CDR2 are SEHNR and FQNEAQ (reference sequence). The CDR3 contains 15 residues. Unmatched junction bases numbered 9, after V lost 5 bases and J lost 4 bases.

V is TRBV4-1 and J is TRBJ2-7, with TRBD2 identical over 11 bases. The CDR3 runs 19 residues. Looked up from germline, CDR1 is MGHRA and CDR2 is YSYEKL. V dropped 1 base and J dropped 2; count of bases not matched to a gene: 13. The CDR3 coding sequence is TGCGCCAGCAGCCAAGGTTTAGGGCTAGCGGGGGGCCCCCCCTACGAGCAGTACTTC. Amino acid sequence: CASSQGLGLAGGPPYEQYF.

This sequence joins TRBV2 and TRBJ1-5; TRBD1 matches 8 bases. V lost 8 bases and J lost 1; bases outside the gene matches: 16. The CDR3 has 18 residues. The germline V gene encodes CDR1 SNHLY and CDR2 FYNNEI. CDR3 sequence (DNA): TGTGCCAGCGGGGGTGGGGGGGACAGGATTAGGAGCAATCAGCCCCAGCATTTT. Translating it yields CASGGGGDRIRSNQPQHF.

In its sample, this clone was seen a few times. The chain carries TRBV2 and TRBJ1-4; TRBD1 might be the D (5 bases). CDR3 length equals 15 residues. Per germline, CDR1 SNHLY and CDR2 FYNNEI. Trimming left V 7 bases short and J 4 bases short, with 16 bases between. DNA of the CDR3: TGTGCCAGCACTAGGGAGGGGTCATATAATGAAAAACTGTTTTTT. Protein product: CASTREGSYNEKLFF. Looking up the rest from reference TRBV2 and TRBJ1-4 gives the full variable domain: EPEVTQTPSHQVTQMGQEVILRCVPISNHLYFYWYRQILGQKVEFLVSFYNNEISEKSEIFDDQFSVERPDGSNFTLKIRSTKLEDSAMYFCASTREGSYNEKLFFGSGTQLSVL.

The chain couples TRBV27 to TRBJ1-5, with TRBD1 as a possible D gene (5 bases). Trimming cost V 5 bases and J 2 bases, with 16 bases left between them. The CDR3 contains 16 residues. Germline CDR1 is MNHEY and CDR2 is SMNVEV (reference sequence). CDR3 bases: TGTGCCAGCAGTGACAGCAGGGAGGCAGGCAATCAGCCCCAGCATTTT. It encodes CASSDSREAGNQPQHF.